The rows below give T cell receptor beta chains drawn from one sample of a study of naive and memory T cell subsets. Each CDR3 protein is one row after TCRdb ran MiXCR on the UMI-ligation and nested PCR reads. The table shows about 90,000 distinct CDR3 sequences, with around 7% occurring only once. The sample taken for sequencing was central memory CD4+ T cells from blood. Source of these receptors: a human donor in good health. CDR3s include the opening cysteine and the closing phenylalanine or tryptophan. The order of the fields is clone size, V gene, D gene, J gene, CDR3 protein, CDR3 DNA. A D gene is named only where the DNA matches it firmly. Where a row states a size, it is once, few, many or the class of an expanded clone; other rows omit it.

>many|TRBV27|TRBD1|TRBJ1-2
CASSRQGSALYGYTF
TGTGCCAGCAGCCGACAGGGCTCTGCCCTCTATGGCTACACCTTC
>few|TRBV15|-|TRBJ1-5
CATSRVGYGSNQPQHF
TGTGCCACCAGCAGAGTAGGGTACGGGTCCAACCAGCCCCAGCATTTT
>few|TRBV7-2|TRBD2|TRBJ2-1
CASSSTSGSYNEQFF
TGTGCCAGCAGCTCCACTAGCGGGAGTTACAATGAGCAGTTCTTC
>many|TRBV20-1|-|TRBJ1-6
CSARGSAGYSPLHF
TGCAGTGCTAGAGGGTCAGCCGGATATTCACCCCTCCACTTT
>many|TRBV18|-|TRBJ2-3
CASSPPSTDTQYF
TGTGCCAGTAGCCCCCCTAGCACAGATACGCAGTATTTT
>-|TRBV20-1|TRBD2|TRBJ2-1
CSARGLRGGGEQFF
TGCAGTGCTAGAGGGTTGCGGGGGGGCGGTGAGCAGTTCTTC
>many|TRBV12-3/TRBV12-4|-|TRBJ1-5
CASRTAGSQPQHF
TGTGCCAGCCGAACCGCGGGGAGTCAGCCCCAGCATTTT
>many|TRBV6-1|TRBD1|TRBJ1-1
CASISTGRNTEAFF
TGTGCCAGCATTTCGACAGGGAGGAACACTGAAGCTTTCTTT
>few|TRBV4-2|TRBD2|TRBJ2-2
CASSQDLAGGRTGELFF
TGTGCCAGCAGCCAAGACCTAGCGGGGGGGCGGACCGGGGAGCTGTTTTTT
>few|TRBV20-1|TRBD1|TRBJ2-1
CSAPGQGANEQFF
TGCAGTGCCCCGGGACAGGGGGCCAATGAGCAGTTCTTC
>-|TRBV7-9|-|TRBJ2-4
CASSTRDPAAKNIQYF
TGTGCCAGCAGCACCAGGGACCCAGCGGCCAAAAACATTCAGTACTTC
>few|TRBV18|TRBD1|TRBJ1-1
CASSPRQGVNTEAFF
TGTGCCAGCTCACCTCGACAGGGGGTGAACACTGAAGCTTTCTTT
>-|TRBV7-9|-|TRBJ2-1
CATSVVSNEQFF
TGTGCCACCTCGGTGGTTTCCAATGAGCAGTTCTTC
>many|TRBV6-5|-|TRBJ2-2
CASSYSITGELFF
TGTGCCAGCAGTTACTCGATCACCGGGGAGCTGTTTTTT
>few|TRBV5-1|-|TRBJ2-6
CASSLEGHPSGANVLTF
TGCGCCAGCAGCTTGGAGGGTCACCCCTCTGGGGCCAACGTCCTGACTTTC
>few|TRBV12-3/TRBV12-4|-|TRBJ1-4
CASSLVGTGREKLFF
TGTGCCAGCAGTTTAGTAGGGACGGGGAGGGAAAAACTGTTTTTT
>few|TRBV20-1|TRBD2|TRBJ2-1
CSARGLAVDNEQFF
TGCAGTGCTCGGGGACTAGCCGTCGACAATGAGCAGTTCTTC
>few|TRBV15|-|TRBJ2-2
CATQERGVWPGELFF
TGTGCCACTCAAGAACGCGGGGTTTGGCCCGGGGAGCTGTTTTTT
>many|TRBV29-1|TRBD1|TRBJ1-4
CSGGQGREKLFF
TGCAGCGGGGGACAGGGTCGGGAAAAACTGTTTTTT
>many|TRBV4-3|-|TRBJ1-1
CASSQGGYSSKGRNTEAFF
TGCGCCAGCAGCCAGGGTGGGTACTCTTCAAAAGGACGAAACACTGAAGCTTTCTTT
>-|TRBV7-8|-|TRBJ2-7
CASSPLLRGPYEQYF
TGTGCCAGCAGCCCTCTTTTGAGGGGTCCCTACGAGCAGTACTTC
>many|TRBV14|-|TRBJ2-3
CASSQPPFDTQYF
TGTGCCAGCAGCCAACCTCCTTTTGATACGCAGTATTTT